These T cell receptor beta chains were read from a single sample in a study of blood T cell repertoires in COVID-19. Clones were sequenced by immunoSEQ multiplex PCR, and TCRdb holds only the in-frame ones, with some missing. The sample lists 75,000 to 95,000 clones; 80% to 85% were seen once. Sequencing input: peripheral blood. These receptors were taken from a man aged 55 to 69 with acute or convalescent COVID-19. Each CDR3 is given with its conserved first and last residue. Each record gives: D gene, clone size, V gene, J gene, CDR3 DNA, CDR3 protein. D genes are given only for firm matches. Clone size is given for some rows only: seen once, a few or many times, or a class if the clone is expanded.

d_gene: -; abundance: -; v_gene: TRBV6-6; j_gene: TRBJ1-1; CDR3nt: TGTGCCAGCAGACCAATGGGGGACACAGGGGAAGCTTTCTTT; CDR3aa: CASRPMGDTGEAFF
d_gene: -; abundance: -; v_gene: TRBV5-1; j_gene: TRBJ2-7; CDR3nt: TGCGCCAGCAGGCTTATATCTAGCTCCTACGAGCAGTACTTC; CDR3aa: CASRLISSSYEQYF
d_gene: -; abundance: -; v_gene: TRBV19; j_gene: TRBJ2-5; CDR3nt: TGTGCCAGTAGCTCGACAGCCCAAGAGACCCAGTACTTC; CDR3aa: CASSSTAQETQYF
d_gene: -; abundance: once; v_gene: TRBV24-1; j_gene: TRBJ2-7; CDR3nt: TGTGCCACCAGTGACACAGGACAGGAGCAGTACTTC; CDR3aa: CATSDTGQEQYF
d_gene: TRBD2; abundance: -; v_gene: TRBV19; j_gene: TRBJ2-3; CDR3nt: TGTGCCAGTAGTATGACTAGCGGGTACACAGATACGCAGTATTTT; CDR3aa: CASSMTSGYTDTQYF
d_gene: TRBD1; abundance: -; v_gene: TRBV7-2; j_gene: TRBJ1-6; CDR3nt: TGTGCCAGCAGCAACAGGGGGCTAAATAATTCACCCCTCCACTTT; CDR3aa: CASSNRGLNNSPLHF
d_gene: -; abundance: -; v_gene: TRBV6-5; j_gene: TRBJ2-1; CDR3nt: TGTGCCAGCAGTTACCGCCGACCCAGGGGAGATGAGCAGTTCTTC; CDR3aa: CASSYRRPRGDEQFF
d_gene: -; abundance: -; v_gene: TRBV5-4; j_gene: TRBJ1-1; CDR3nt: TGTGCCAGCAGCTTAGTAGAGGCACCAAACACTGAAGCTTTCTTT; CDR3aa: CASSLVEAPNTEAFF
d_gene: TRBD1; abundance: -; v_gene: TRBV5-1; j_gene: TRBJ2-2; CDR3nt: TGCGCCAGCAGCTTCGGGGACAGGGTAGTCACCGGGGAGCTGTTTTTT; CDR3aa: CASSFGDRVVTGELFF
d_gene: -; abundance: once; v_gene: TRBV9; j_gene: TRBJ1-1; CDR3nt: TGTGCCAGCAGCGTAACAGGGCTTAAAACTGAAGCTTTCTTT; CDR3aa: CASSVTGLKTEAFF
d_gene: -; abundance: -; v_gene: TRBV14; j_gene: TRBJ2-7; CDR3nt: TGTGCCAGCAGCCGCGCAGGGCGGTTAGCCTACGAGCAGTACTTC; CDR3aa: CASSRAGRLAYEQYF
d_gene: -; abundance: -; v_gene: TRBV29-1; j_gene: TRBJ2-2; CDR3nt: TGCAGCGTCGGGGTCGGCGGGGAGCTGTTTTTT; CDR3aa: CSVGVGGELFF
d_gene: -; abundance: once; v_gene: TRBV9; j_gene: TRBJ2-5; CDR3nt: TGTGCCAGCAGCGTAGAGAACAGTAGGGGAACCCAGTACTTC; CDR3aa: CASSVENSRGTQYF
d_gene: TRBD2; abundance: -; v_gene: TRBV4-1; j_gene: TRBJ2-1; CDR3nt: TGCGCCAGCAGCCTGACTAGCGGGGGGGACAATGAGCAGTTCTTC; CDR3aa: CASSLTSGGDNEQFF
d_gene: -; abundance: -; v_gene: TRBV19; j_gene: TRBJ1-5; CDR3nt: TGTGCCAGTAGCCCGGACAGTTATAGCAATCAGCCCCAGCATTTT; CDR3aa: CASSPDSYSNQPQHF
d_gene: TRBD1; abundance: -; v_gene: TRBV4-1; j_gene: TRBJ2-2; CDR3nt: TGCGCCAGCAGCCAAAATAGTCAGGGGGTCACCGGGGAGCTGTTTTTT; CDR3aa: CASSQNSQGVTGELFF
d_gene: TRBD1; abundance: few; v_gene: TRBV7-2; j_gene: TRBJ1-4; CDR3nt: TGTGCCAGCAGTCAGGACAGGACCCTTGAAAAACTGTTTTTT; CDR3aa: CASSQDRTLEKLFF
d_gene: TRBD1; abundance: -; v_gene: TRBV5-1; j_gene: TRBJ2-7; CDR3nt: TGCGCCAGCAGTGTCGGACAGGGGAGCTACGAGCAGTACTTC; CDR3aa: CASSVGQGSYEQYF
d_gene: -; abundance: -; v_gene: TRBV27; j_gene: TRBJ2-7; CDR3nt: TGTGCCAGCAGTTTATCTAGCCGCTACGAGCAGTACTTC; CDR3aa: CASSLSSRYEQYF
d_gene: -; abundance: -; v_gene: TRBV24-1; j_gene: TRBJ2-5; CDR3nt: TGTGCCACCAGTGATTTGCGCTCCAGGGCCCAGTACTTC; CDR3aa: CATSDLRSRAQYF
d_gene: -; abundance: -; v_gene: TRBV6-2/TRBV6-3; j_gene: TRBJ1-2; CDR3nt: TGTGCCAGCAGTTACTTAGGAGGTGGCTACACCTTC; CDR3aa: CASSYLGGGYTF
d_gene: -; abundance: -; v_gene: TRBV10-3; j_gene: TRBJ2-1; CDR3nt: TGTGCCATCAGGGAGGCGGGGAGCTCCTACAATGAGCAGTTCTTC; CDR3aa: CAIREAGSSYNEQFF
d_gene: TRBD1; abundance: -; v_gene: TRBV5-5; j_gene: TRBJ1-5; CDR3nt: TGTGCCAGCAGCTTGGGGGACAGGGGGGATCAGCCCCAGCATTTT; CDR3aa: CASSLGDRGDQPQHF
d_gene: -; abundance: -; v_gene: TRBV3-1/TRBV3-2; j_gene: TRBJ1-3; CDR3nt: TGTGCCAGCAGCCAGGACGGACTGCTCTCTGGAAACACCATATATTTT; CDR3aa: CASSQDGLLSGNTIYF